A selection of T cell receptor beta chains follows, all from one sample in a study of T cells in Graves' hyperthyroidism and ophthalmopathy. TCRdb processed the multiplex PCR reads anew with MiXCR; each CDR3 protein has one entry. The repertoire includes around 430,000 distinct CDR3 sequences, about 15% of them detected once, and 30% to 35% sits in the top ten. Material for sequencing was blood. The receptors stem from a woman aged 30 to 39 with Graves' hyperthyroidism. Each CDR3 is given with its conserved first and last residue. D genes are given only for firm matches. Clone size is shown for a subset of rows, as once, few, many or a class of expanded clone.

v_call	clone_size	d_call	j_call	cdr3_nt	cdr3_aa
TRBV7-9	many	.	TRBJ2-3	TGTGCCAGCAGCCCGACTAGTTCAGATACGCAGTATTTT	CASSPTSSDTQYF
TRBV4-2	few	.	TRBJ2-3	TGTGCCAGCAGCCAAGAGGTAGATACGCAGTATTTT	CASSQEVDTQYF
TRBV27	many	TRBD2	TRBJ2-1	TGTGCCAGCAGCCAAGTACTAGCGGGAGGCAATGAGCAGTTCTTC	CASSQVLAGGNEQFF
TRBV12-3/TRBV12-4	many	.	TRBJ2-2	TGTGCCAGCAGTATTATCGTTAACACCGGGGAGCTGTTTTTT	CASSIIVNTGELFF
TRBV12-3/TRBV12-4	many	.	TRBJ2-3	TGTGCCAGCAGGCTTAACAGGGACACAGATACGCAGTATTTT	CASRLNRDTDTQYF
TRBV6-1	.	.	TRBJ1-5	TGTGCCAGCAGCCGATTACAGGAACCTCGGGGTGGCAATCAGCCCCAGCATTTT	CASSRLQEPRGGNQPQHF
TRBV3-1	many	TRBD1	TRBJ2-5	TGTGCCAGCAGCCTTCGACAGGGTGAGGAGACCCAGTACTTC	CASSLRQGEETQYF
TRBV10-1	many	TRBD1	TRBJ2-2	TGCGCCAGCAGCCAAACAGGGGTTCGCGGGGAGCTGTTTTTT	CASSQTGVRGELFF
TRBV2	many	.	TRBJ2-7	TGTGCCAGCGGAGGGGACACCGATTACGAGCAGTACTTC	CASGGDTDYEQYF
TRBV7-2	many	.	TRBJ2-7	TGTGCCAGCACTCGGGAGAGGGCCTACGAGCAGTACTTC	CASTRERAYEQYF
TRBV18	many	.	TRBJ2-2	TGTGCCAGCTCACCAGAAGCGAGCTCCGGGGAGCTGTTTTTT	CASSPEASSGELFF
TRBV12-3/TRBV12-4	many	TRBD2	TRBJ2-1	TGTGCCAGCAGTCATCCCCCGGGACTAGCGGGAGTAGGAGGGTACAATGAGCAGTTCTTC	CASSHPPGLAGVGGYNEQFF
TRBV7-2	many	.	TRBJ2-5	TGTGCCACTCGCCGGGACATATGGACGGAGACCCAGTACTTC	CATRRDIWTETQYF
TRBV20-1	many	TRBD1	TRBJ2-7	TGCAGTGCGCCTCGGGGACAGACCTACGAGCAGTACTTC	CSAPRGQTYEQYF
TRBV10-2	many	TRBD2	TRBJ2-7	TGCGCCAGCAGTGAGACAGCGGGATCTACCTACGAGCAGTACTTC	CASSETAGSTYEQYF
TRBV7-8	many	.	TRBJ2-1	TGTGCCAGCGAGGGTTGGGCGGGCGAGGGTGAGCAGTTCTTC	CASEGWAGEGEQFF
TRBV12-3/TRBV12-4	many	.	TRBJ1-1	TGTGCCAGCAGTCTGGAACAAGGGTCTGAAGCTTTCTTT	CASSLEQGSEAFF
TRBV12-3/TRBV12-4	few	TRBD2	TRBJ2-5	TGTGCCAGCAGTTCTAGCGGGAGAGGGGGAGAGACCCAGTACTTC	CASSSSGRGGETQYF
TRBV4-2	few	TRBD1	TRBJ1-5	TGTGCCAGCAGCCCCGGGGACAGTTTGGGCAATCAGCCCCAGCATTTT	CASSPGDSLGNQPQHF
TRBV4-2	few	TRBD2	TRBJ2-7	TGTGCCAGCAGCCAGACTAGCGGGAGTACCTACGAGCAGTACTTC	CASSQTSGSTYEQYF
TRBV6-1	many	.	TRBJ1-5	TGTGCCAGCAGTGAAGAGGGGACCTTCTACGGCAATCAGCCCCAGCATTTT	CASSEEGTFYGNQPQHF
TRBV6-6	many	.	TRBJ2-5	TGTGCCAGCAGTTACTGGGAGTCGGAGACCCAGTACTTC	CASSYWESETQYF
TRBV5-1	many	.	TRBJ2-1	TGCGCCAGCAGCCCTACCCAGATTGGACGCGATGAGCAGTTCTTC	CASSPTQIGRDEQFF
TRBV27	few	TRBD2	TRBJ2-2	TGTGCCAGCAGTTATGGGACTAGCGGGAAGGGGGAGCTGTTTTTT	CASSYGTSGKGELFF
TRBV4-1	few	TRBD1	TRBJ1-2	TGCGCCAGCAGGCCGACAGGGGGTTATGGCTACACCTTC	CASRPTGGYGYTF
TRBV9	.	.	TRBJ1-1	TGTGCCAGCAGCGTAGGGCCAGGGAGGGACACTGAAGCTTTCTTT	CASSVGPGRDTEAFF
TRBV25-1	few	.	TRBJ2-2	TGTGCCAGCAGAACCGAGAGATTAAGGAGGGGGACCACGAACACCGGGGAGCTGTTTTTT	CASRTERLRRGTTNTGELFF
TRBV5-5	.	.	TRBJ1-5	TGTGCCAGCAGCAAAGCTACAGGCTTCAATCAGCCCCAGCATTTT	CASSKATGFNQPQHF
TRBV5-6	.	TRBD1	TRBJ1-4	TGTGCCAGCAGCCCGACAGGGGACGGTGAAAAACTGTTTTTT	CASSPTGDGEKLFF
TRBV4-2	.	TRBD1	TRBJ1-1	TGTGCCAGCAGCCAAATCGGACAGGGCTTAATGAACACTGAAGCTTTCTTT	CASSQIGQGLMNTEAFF
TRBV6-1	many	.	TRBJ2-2	TGTGCCAAAACCGCGGCAAACGGTAACACCGGGGAGCTGTTTTTT	CAKTAANGNTGELFF
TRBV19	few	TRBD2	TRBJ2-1	TGTGCCAGTAGTTATTGGGGGGGGAACAATGAGCAGTTCTTC	CASSYWGGNNEQFF
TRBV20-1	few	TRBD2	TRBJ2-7	TGCAGTGTCGAGCGGGAGGAGAACGAGCAGTACTTC	CSVEREENEQYF
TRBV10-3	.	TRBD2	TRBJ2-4	TGTGCCATCAGTCAACCAGGGACTAGCGATTTACTAGCCAAAAACATTCAGTACTTC	CAISQPGTSDLLAKNIQYF
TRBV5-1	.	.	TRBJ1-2	TGCGCCAGCAGCTCCAGGGACATTCCTGGCTACACCTTC	CASSSRDIPGYTF
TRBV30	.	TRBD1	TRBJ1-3	TGTGCCTGGAATGACAGGGGGTCCTCTGGAAACACCATATATTTT	CAWNDRGSSGNTIYF
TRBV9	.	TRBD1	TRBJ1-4	TGTGCCAGCAGCGTAGGAGGGGGCGGCAGCGAAAAACTGTTTTTT	CASSVGGGGSEKLFF
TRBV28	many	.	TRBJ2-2	TGTGCCAGCAGCCGTCTGGGTGAGGTATTTTTCCGTAGGGAGCTGTTTTTT	CASSRLGEVFFRRELFF